The rows below give T cell receptor beta chains drawn from one sample of a study of T cell changes during pregnancy in multiple sclerosis. Sequencing used immunoSEQ multiplex PCR; TCRdb keeps in-frame clones, though not all of them. Of about 100,000 clones listed, approximately 94% were seen once; the top ten hold approximately 1.2%. The source was peripheral blood, collected in the second trimester of pregnancy. Every receptor here comes from a female donor with multiple sclerosis, enrolled in a pregnancy study. The CDR3 runs from the conserved cysteine through the conserved F or W. The D gene is left open where the match is weak. Clone size is stated in some rows and not others, as once, few, many or a class when expanded.

j_call d_call clone_size v_call cdr3_aa
TRBJ1-1 . . TRBV18 CASQRQGMNTEAFF
TRBJ2-2 . . TRBV30 CACLPIAPGELFF
TRBJ1-1 TRBD1 . TRBV7-2 CASSLWTGRSNTEAFF
TRBJ1-5 TRBD1 . TRBV18 CASSVDRDSNQPQHF
TRBJ1-4 TRBD1 . TRBV5-4 CASSPPGQGAQKLFF
TRBJ2-7 TRBD1 once TRBV27 CASSFRGRYEQYF
TRBJ1-4 . . TRBV18 CASSRTGGEKLFF
TRBJ2-7 . . TRBV10-3 CAISEVPSVSYEQYF
TRBJ2-3 TRBD2 . TRBV11-3 CASSSLAGGAQYF
TRBJ2-5 . . TRBV18 CASFLSLGVSETQYF
TRBJ2-2 . . TRBV7-8 CASCDTGELFF
TRBJ2-5 TRBD1 . TRBV30 CAWRQGGGETQYF
TRBJ2-5 . once TRBV11-2 CASSLALLEIGETQYF
TRBJ1-2 . few TRBV7-9 CASSLLTSPHYGYTF
TRBJ1-1 . . TRBV5-1 CASSAPSPGMNTEAFF
TRBJ2-5 TRBD2 . TRBV29-1 CSVALAIRETQYF
TRBJ1-6 TRBD1 . TRBV11-1 CASSLTGSDNSPLHF
TRBJ1-1 . few TRBV5-4 CASKNRVNTEAFF
TRBJ1-2 . . TRBV2 CASNGLPLEYGYTF
TRBJ1-4 . . TRBV9 CASSPGGATNEKLFF
TRBJ2-5 TRBD1 once TRBV5-4 CASSSRTTGPETQYF
TRBJ1-6 . . TRBV13 CASSPGQLTPLHF
TRBJ1-6 . . TRBV7-9 CASSVQPPGAPLHF
TRBJ2-5 TRBD1 once TRBV6-6 CASSSTGTGEETQYF
TRBJ1-3 . . TRBV5-4 CASSFDGRTSSGNTIYF
TRBJ2-7 TRBD2 . TRBV7-9 CASSPGTSGRGSSYEQYF
TRBJ1-1 . . TRBV9 CASSVERGGAEAFF
TRBJ1-1 TRBD1 . TRBV5-4 CASRPDRGGTEAFF
TRBJ1-6 . once TRBV14 CASSRRGLPSNSPLHF
TRBJ1-4 . . TRBV19 CASSNPQGGRNEKLFF
TRBJ2-1 TRBD2 . TRBV11-1 CASSLGPLAVSYNEQFF
TRBJ1-1 . few TRBV7-2 CASSFLGTHTEAFF
TRBJ1-4 . . TRBV19 CASQDRRYEKLFF
TRBJ2-7 . once TRBV9 CASSPGSGLSTYEQYF
TRBJ2-1 TRBD1 . TRBV7-9 CASTYRGQGKINEQFF
TRBJ1-2 . few TRBV5-1 CASSPDRGSYGYTF
TRBJ1-1 . once TRBV30 CAWRDLYTEAFF
TRBJ2-5 TRBD1 . TRBV19 CASSTGTVRETQYF
TRBJ2-4 . . TRBV6-1 CASSEQTKNIQYF
TRBJ2-2 TRBD2 . TRBV19 CASSGSGSTGELFF
TRBJ2-3 . . TRBV5-6 CASSSPGALPDTQYF
TRBJ2-1 TRBD1 . TRBV6-6 CASSSPGTGGGEQFF
TRBJ2-1 . . TRBV19 CASTQGPYNEQFF
TRBJ2-7 . medium-sized TRBV6-5 CASSKGEGGEQYF
TRBJ2-2 TRBD1 . TRBV9 CASRQGAYTGELFF
TRBJ1-2 . once TRBV6-1 CASSEALGRGLPGGYTF
TRBJ1-5 . once TRBV10-1 CASISPAPGLDQPQHF
TRBJ1-1 . . TRBV2 CASAQEVFTEAFF
TRBJ2-7 TRBD1 . TRBV28 CASSLYGTGYSYEQYF
TRBJ2-7 . . TRBV5-1 CASRSEGDVYEQYF
TRBJ1-4 . . TRBV7-8 CASSQFKNEKLFF
TRBJ1-2 . . TRBV6-6 CASTRGGEGGYTF
TRBJ2-6 . . TRBV27 CASSFYPQGSGANVLTF
TRBJ1-5 TRBD1 . TRBV18 CASSLGQAGDSNQPQHF
TRBJ1-2 . . TRBV7-8 CASSQTLQPTNYGYTF